This is a list of T cell receptor beta chains from one sample in a study of cytomegalovirus exposure and HLA in healthy donors. TCRdb's table, derived via immunoSEQ multiplex PCR, lists solely in-frame clones and lacks some. Seen here are roughly 250,000 clones, about 66% observed once, and the top ten hold about 2.1%. The specimen sequenced was PBMCs. Receptors were obtained from a female donor in good health and CMV-seronegative. CDR3s include the opening cysteine and the closing phenylalanine or tryptophan. A D gene is named only where the DNA matches it firmly. Rows give clone size only sometimes, using once, few, many, or a class for an expanded clone.

>TRBJ1-4|14|TRBV6-1|TRBD1|NA
CASSESDRGQKLFF
TGTGCCAGCAGTGAATCGGACAGGGGACAAAAACTGTTTTTT
>TRBJ1-4|15|TRBV4-2|NA|NA
CASSQKGATNEKLFF
TGTGCCAGCAGCCAAAAGGGGGCAACTAATGAAAAACTGTTTTTT
>TRBJ2-7|13|TRBV10-3|NA|NA
CAIRKSEFYEQYF
TGTGCCATCAGGAAGTCTGAGTTCTACGAGCAGTACTTC
>TRBJ2-1|11|TRBV20-1|NA|once
CSALTSNEQFF
TGCAGTGCGTTGACTAGTAACGAGCAGTTCTTC
>TRBJ1-4|14|TRBV2|NA|NA
CASSRTHLNEKLFF
TGTGCCAGCAGTAGGACACATCTAAATGAAAAACTGTTTTTT
>TRBJ2-7|15|TRBV30|NA|few
CAWSIILGSSYEQYF
TGTGCCTGGAGTATCATACTAGGGAGCTCCTACGAGCAGTACTTC
>TRBJ1-2|14|TRBV6-5|NA|NA
CASSYGQGNYGYTF
TGTGCCAGCAGTTACGGTCAGGGAAACTATGGCTACACCTTC
>TRBJ1-4|15|TRBV7-9|TRBD1|NA
CASSLSGQGNERLFF
TGTGCCAGCAGCTTATCAGGACAGGGGAATGAAAGACTGTTTTTT
>TRBJ1-3|15|TRBV5-1|NA|NA
CASSLGQRAGNTIYF
TGCGCCAGCAGCTTGGGGCAGAGGGCTGGAAACACCATATATTTT
>TRBJ1-5|16|TRBV19|TRBD1|NA
CASSIRPGQGSQPQHF
TGTGCCAGTAGTATACGTCCGGGACAGGGATCCCAGCCCCAGCATTTT
>TRBJ2-1|15|TRBV18|NA|NA
CASSLAGISYNEQFF
TGTGCCAGCTCTCTCGCGGGTATCTCCTACAATGAGCAGTTCTTC
>TRBJ1-1|14|TRBV5-4|NA|NA
CASSLQMRDTEAFF
TGTGCCAGCAGCTTACAGATGAGAGACACTGAAGCTTTCTTT
>TRBJ2-5|16|TRBV4-1|TRBD2|NA
CASSQEGGRDQETQYF
TGCGCCAGCAGCCAAGAAGGCGGGAGGGACCAAGAGACCCAGTACTTC
>TRBJ1-2|11|TRBV6-5|NA|NA
CATQGPLGYTF
TGTGCCACCCAGGGCCCCTTGGGCTACACCTTC
>TRBJ2-1|18|TRBV27|TRBD2|NA
CASSLSSGTFGSYNEQFF
TGTGCCAGCAGCCTCTCGAGCGGGACCTTTGGCTCCTACAATGAGCAGTTCTTC
>TRBJ1-3|14|TRBV27|NA|NA
CASSPRGSGNTIYF
TGTGCCAGCAGCCCACGGGGCTCTGGAAACACCATATATTTT
>TRBJ2-3|11|TRBV2|NA|NA
CASSPLQTEYF
TGTGCCAGCAGTCCCCTACAAACAGAGTATTTT
>TRBJ2-1|15|TRBV14|TRBD2|NA
CASSPFGTSRNEQFF
TGTGCCAGCAGCCCCTTCGGGACTAGCAGAAATGAGCAGTTCTTC
>TRBJ2-1|18|TRBV4-2|TRBD2|NA
CASSQDKVLAGPYNEQFF
TGTGCCAGCAGCCAAGATAAAGTCTTAGCGGGCCCGTACAATGAGCAGTTCTTC
>TRBJ2-1|16|TRBV6-6|NA|NA
CASSYSIPGVTPLGFF
TGTGCCAGCAGTTACTCGATTCCGGGAGTGACCCCCCTGGGGTTCTTC
>TRBJ2-7|14|TRBV2|NA|NA
CASSPLQGRDEQYF
TGTGCCAGCAGCCCACTACAGGGTAGGGACGAGCAGTACTTC
>TRBJ2-1|15|TRBV9|TRBD2|few
CASSLGALAGAEQFF
TGTGCCAGCAGCCTAGGGGCGCTAGCGGGAGCCGAGCAGTTCTTC